This TCR beta chain was sequenced for a study of molecular identifiers for immune sequencing clone quantification. With listed TCR primers and previously described methods, bulk TCR libraries were prepared. MiXCR was run by TCRdb on the PCR reads, yielding one entry per CDR3 protein. Of under 350,000 distinct CDR3 sequences in the sample, about 23% were seen once. Germline CDR1 reads SGHAT; CDR2 reads FQNNGV. Trimming stripped 2 bases from V and 2 bases from J, with 10 bases between. The CDR3 totals 16 residues. Specimen: naive CD8+ T cells from blood, with Jurkat cell RNA spiked in. Subset noted: FACS-sorted CD8+CD4-CCR7+CD45RA+ naive T cells. V and J are TRBV11-2 and TRBJ2-6; no reliable D call. This receptor was obtained from a human donor in good health. Some libraries in this study had Jurkat cell RNA spiked in. CDR3 in DNA: TGTGCCAGCAGCTTATGGGCTGGGGCTGGGGCCAACGTCCTGACTTTC. It is translated as CASSLWAGAGANVLTF.